Listed below are T cell receptor beta chains from one sample, sequenced in a study of blood T cell repertoires in COVID-19. Using immunoSEQ multiplex PCR, the repertoire was profiled, and TCRdb retains in-frame clones only, with some absent. The sample shows roughly 5,700 clones, less than 85% of them seen only once. What was sequenced was peripheral blood. The receptors were sampled from a human donor in a cohort sampled during active COVID-19. CDR3s include the opening cysteine and the closing phenylalanine or tryptophan. A D gene is named only where the DNA matches it firmly. Only part of the rows carry a size: once, few, many, or a class if the clone is expanded.

length,J,D,V,size,DNA,CDR3
13,TRBJ1-2,-,TRBV6-5,-,TGTGCCAGCACCCGTGGGGGGTTCTATGGCTACACCTTC,CASTRGGFYGYTF
16,TRBJ2-3,-,TRBV3-1/TRBV3-2,-,TGTGCCAGCAGCCAACGGGAAAGTTTCGGGCCAGATACGCAGTATTTT,CASSQRESFGPDTQYF
16,TRBJ2-7,TRBD2,TRBV5-1,-,TGCGCCAGCAGCGATCGGACGGGAGGGCCTCACGACGAGCAGTACTTC,CASSDRTGGPHDEQYF
18,TRBJ2-3,TRBD2,TRBV9,-,TGTGCCAGCAGCGTACCTAGCGGGAGCGGCCCTAGCACAGATACGCAGTATTTT,CASSVPSGSGPSTDTQYF
15,TRBJ2-2,TRBD2,TRBV7-9,once,TGTGCCAGCAGCCCAGCCCCTAGCGGGAGTGGGGAGCTGTTTTTT,CASSPAPSGSGELFF
13,TRBJ2-7,TRBD1,TRBV28,-,TGTGCCAGCAGGGGGACAGGGATGAGCGAGCAGTACTTC,CASRGTGMSEQYF
17,TRBJ1-5,-,TRBV3-1/TRBV3-2,-,TGTGCCAGCAGCCAAGAGGCTCCAGGTTCCAGCAATCAGCCCCAGCATTTT,CASSQEAPGSSNQPQHF
15,TRBJ2-5,TRBD1,TRBV4-3,-,TGCGCCAGCAGCCAAGATGACAGGGCTCAAGAGACCCAGTACTTC,CASSQDDRAQETQYF
17,TRBJ2-7,TRBD2,TRBV3-1/TRBV3-2,-,TGTGCCAGCAGCCAATTCTTACGGAGCGGGGCCAGGGACGAGCAGTACTTC,CASSQFLRSGARDEQYF
18,TRBJ2-6,TRBD2,TRBV7-9,-,TGTGCCAGCAGCCCGCGGGGGGCAGGGGTGTCCGGGGCCAACGTCCTGACTTTC,CASSPRGAGVSGANVLTF
16,TRBJ2-1,-,TRBV7-6,-,TGTGCCAGCAGCTTAGCGGCGGGACCGGCCTACAATGAGCAGTTCTTC,CASSLAAGPAYNEQFF
15,TRBJ2-3,TRBD1,TRBV6-6,-,TGTGCCAGCAGGCCCTCAGGGGGCGGCACAGATACGCAGTATTTT,CASRPSGGGTDTQYF
14,TRBJ1-1,-,TRBV11-3,once,TGTGCCAGCAGCTTAACGGGGAGTGGGACTGAAGCTTTCTTT,CASSLTGSGTEAFF
15,TRBJ1-2,-,TRBV28,-,TGTGCCAGCAACAGGGACAATTACTCCAACTATGGCTACACCTTC,CASNRDNYSNYGYTF
15,TRBJ2-7,-,TRBV7-2,-,TGTGCCAGCAGCTTCGTCGGGGAGCTGAACTACGAGCAGTACTTC,CASSFVGELNYEQYF
13,TRBJ2-7,-,TRBV18,-,TGTGCCAGCTCACCACCGTACGGCTACGAGCAGTACTTC,CASSPPYGYEQYF
15,TRBJ2-7,TRBD2,TRBV19,-,TGTGCCAGTAGTATCGACGTAGCGGGAGGATACGAGCAGTACTTC,CASSIDVAGGYEQYF
14,TRBJ1-6,-,TRBV6-5,-,TGTGCCAGCAGTTACCCAGGGGAGAATTCACCCCTCCACTTT,CASSYPGENSPLHF
14,TRBJ2-3,TRBD2,TRBV6-4,-,TGTGCCAGCAGACCCACTAGCGACACAGATACGCAGTATTTT,CASRPTSDTDTQYF
16,TRBJ2-2,TRBD2,TRBV5-1,-,TGCGCCAGCAGTCTGATGACTAGCAGCAACACCGGGGAGCTGTTTTTT,CASSLMTSSNTGELFF
15,TRBJ2-5,TRBD2,TRBV10-3,-,TGTGCCACCTCAGGGACTAGCGGTACAAAAGAGACCCAGTACTTC,CATSGTSGTKETQYF
16,TRBJ2-7,-,TRBV7-5,-,TGTGCCAGAAGCCCTTTTGGACGGGAGGGCCTCTACGAGCAGTACTTC,CARSPFGREGLYEQYF
13,TRBJ2-3,-,TRBV7-9,-,TGTGCCAGCAGCTTCGAGGTTCCAGATACGCAGTATTTT,CASSFEVPDTQYF
15,TRBJ2-1,-,TRBV5-1,-,TGCGCCAGCAGCCTCAGGGCCAGCTCGGGCAATGAGCAGTTCTTC,CASSLRASSGNEQFF
14,TRBJ1-3,-,TRBV7-9,-,TGTGCCAGCAGCTTAACAGACTCTGGAAACACCATATATTTT,CASSLTDSGNTIYF
14,TRBJ2-1,-,TRBV7-9,-,TGTGCCAGCAGCCCAAACCGACAGAGAAATGAGCAGTTCTTC,CASSPNRQRNEQFF
15,TRBJ2-7,TRBD2,TRBV7-2,-,TGTGCCAGCAGTCCTACTAGCGGAGGGACCTACGAGCAGTACTTC,CASSPTSGGTYEQYF
14,TRBJ1-1,-,TRBV5-1,-,TGCGCCAGCAGCTTGGGGACAGTGAACACTGAAGCTTTCTTT,CASSLGTVNTEAFF
12,TRBJ2-7,-,TRBV29-1,once,TGCAGCGTTGGCGGCAGTGGCTACGAGCAGTACTTC,CSVGGSGYEQYF